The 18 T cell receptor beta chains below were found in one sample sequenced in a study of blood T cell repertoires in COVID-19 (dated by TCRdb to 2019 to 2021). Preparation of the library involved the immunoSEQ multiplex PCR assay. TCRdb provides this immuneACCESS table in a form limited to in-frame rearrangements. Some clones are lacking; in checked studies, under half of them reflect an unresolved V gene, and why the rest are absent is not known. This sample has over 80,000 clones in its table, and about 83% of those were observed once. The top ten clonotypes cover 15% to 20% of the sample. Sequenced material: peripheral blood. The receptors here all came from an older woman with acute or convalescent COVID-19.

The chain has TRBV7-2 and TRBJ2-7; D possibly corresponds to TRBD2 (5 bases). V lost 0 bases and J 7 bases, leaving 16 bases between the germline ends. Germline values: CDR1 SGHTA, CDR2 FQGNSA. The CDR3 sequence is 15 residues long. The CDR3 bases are TGTGCCAGCAGCTTAGCGGGAGCTAGAGTGGAAGAGCAGTACTTC. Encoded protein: CASSLAGARVEEQYF.

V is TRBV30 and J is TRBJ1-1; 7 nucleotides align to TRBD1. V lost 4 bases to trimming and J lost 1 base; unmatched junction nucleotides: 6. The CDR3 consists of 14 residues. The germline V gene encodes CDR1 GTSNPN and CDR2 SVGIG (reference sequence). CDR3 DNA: TGTGCCTGGACTCTAACAGGGGCGAACACTGAAGCTTTCTTT. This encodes CAWTLTGANTEAFF.

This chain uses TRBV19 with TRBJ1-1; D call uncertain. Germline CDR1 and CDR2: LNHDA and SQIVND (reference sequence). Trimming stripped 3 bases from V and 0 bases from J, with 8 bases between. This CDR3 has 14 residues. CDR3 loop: CASSIGEMNTEAFF. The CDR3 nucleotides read TGTGCCAGTAGTATTGGGGAGATGAACACTGAAGCTTTCTTT. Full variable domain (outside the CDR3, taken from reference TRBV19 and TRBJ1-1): DGGITQSPKYLFRKEGQNVTLSCEQNLNHDAMYWYRQDPGQGLRLIYYSQIVNDFQKGDIAEGYSVSREKKESFPLTVTSAQKNPTAFYLCASSIGEMNTEAFFGQGTRLTVV.

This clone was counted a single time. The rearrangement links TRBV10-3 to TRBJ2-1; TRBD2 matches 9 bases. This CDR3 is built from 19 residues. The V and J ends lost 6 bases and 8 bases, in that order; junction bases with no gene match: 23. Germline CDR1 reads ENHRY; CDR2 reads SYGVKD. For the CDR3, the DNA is TGTGCCATCAGCCCCGAACCCTTGACTAGCGGAAGAGACGGCGATGAGCAGTTCTTC. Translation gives CAISPEPLTSGRDGDEQFF.

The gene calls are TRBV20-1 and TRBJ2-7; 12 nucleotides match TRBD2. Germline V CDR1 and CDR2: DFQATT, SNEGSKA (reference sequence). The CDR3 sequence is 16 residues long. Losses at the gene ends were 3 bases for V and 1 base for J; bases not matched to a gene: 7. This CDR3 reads CSASPGTSGFSYEQYF. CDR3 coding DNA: TGCAGTGCTAGTCCCGGGACTAGCGGGTTTTCCTACGAGCAGTACTTC.

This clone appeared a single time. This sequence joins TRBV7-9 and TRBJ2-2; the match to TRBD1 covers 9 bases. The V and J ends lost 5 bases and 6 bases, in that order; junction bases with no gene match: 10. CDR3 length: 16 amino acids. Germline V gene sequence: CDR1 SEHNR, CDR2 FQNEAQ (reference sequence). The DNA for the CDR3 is TGTGCCAGCAGCGAACCGGGACAGGGAATCGCCGGGGAGCTGTTTTTT. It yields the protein CASSEPGQGIAGELFF. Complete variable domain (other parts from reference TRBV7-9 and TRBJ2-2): DTGVSQNPRHKITKRGQNVTFRCDPISEHNRLYWYRQTLGQGPEFLTYFQNEAQLEKSRLLSDRFSAERPKGSFSTLEIQRTEQGDSAMYLCASSEPGQGIAGELFFGEGSRLTVL.

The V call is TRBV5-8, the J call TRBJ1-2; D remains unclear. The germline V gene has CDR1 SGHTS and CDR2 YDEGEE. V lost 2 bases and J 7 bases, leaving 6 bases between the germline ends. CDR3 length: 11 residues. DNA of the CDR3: TGTGCCAGCAGCTTCGCGGGTGGCTACACCTTC. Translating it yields CASSFAGGYTF.

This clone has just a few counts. CDR3 sequence reads: CASSIEGAVNEQFF. CDR3 nucleotide sequence: TGTGCCAGTAGTATAGAAGGGGCAGTCAATGAGCAGTTCTTC. The gene calls are TRBV19 and TRBJ2-1; a weak D match, TRBD1 (5 bases). Deletions cut 0 bases from V and 6 bases from J, with 9 bases between. The CDR3 is 14 residues long. Germline V gives CDR1 LNHDA, CDR2 SQIVND (reference sequence).

The CDR3 DNA reads TGTGCCAGCAGCTTTAGGGGTACCTCTGGAAACACCATATATTTT. Protein product: CASSFRGTSGNTIYF. This chain connects TRBV5-8 to TRBJ1-3; TRBD1 is a possible D gene (5 bases). Germline lookup yields CDR1 SGHTS and CDR2 YDEGEE. V was trimmed by 2 bases and J by 0 bases, leaving 9 bases between them. This CDR3 spans 15 amino acids.

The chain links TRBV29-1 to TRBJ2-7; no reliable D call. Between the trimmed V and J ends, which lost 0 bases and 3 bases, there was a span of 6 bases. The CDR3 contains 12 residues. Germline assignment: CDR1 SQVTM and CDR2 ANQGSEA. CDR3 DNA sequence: TGCAGCGTTGAAGAGTCCAGCTACGAGCAGTACTTC. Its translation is CSVEESSYEQYF.

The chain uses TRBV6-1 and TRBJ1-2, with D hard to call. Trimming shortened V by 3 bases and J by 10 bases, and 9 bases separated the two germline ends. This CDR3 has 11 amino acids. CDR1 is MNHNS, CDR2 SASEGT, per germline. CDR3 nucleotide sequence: TGTGCCAGCAGTGAGTCCGGTTTCTACACCTTC. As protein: CASSESGFYTF.

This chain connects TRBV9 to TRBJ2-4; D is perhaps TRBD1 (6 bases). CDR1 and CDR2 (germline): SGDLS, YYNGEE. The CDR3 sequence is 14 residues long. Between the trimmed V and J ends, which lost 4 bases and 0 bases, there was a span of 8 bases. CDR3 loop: CASSTDRAKNIQYF. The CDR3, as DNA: TGTGCCAGCAGCACGGACAGAGCCAAAAACATTCAGTACTTC.

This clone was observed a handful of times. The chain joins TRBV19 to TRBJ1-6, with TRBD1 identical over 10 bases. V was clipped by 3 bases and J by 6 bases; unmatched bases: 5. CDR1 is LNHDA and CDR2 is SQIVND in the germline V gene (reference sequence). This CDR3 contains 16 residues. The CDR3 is CASSIRQGAGNSPLHF. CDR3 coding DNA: TGTGCCAGTAGTATTCGACAGGGGGCGGGTAATTCACCCCTCCACTTT.

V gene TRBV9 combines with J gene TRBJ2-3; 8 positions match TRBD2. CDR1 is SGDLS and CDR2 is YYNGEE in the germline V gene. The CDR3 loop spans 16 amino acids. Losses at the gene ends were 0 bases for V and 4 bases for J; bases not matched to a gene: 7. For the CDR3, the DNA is TGTGCCAGCAGCGTAGATCCGGGACTAGGACCAGATACGCAGTATTTT. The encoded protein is CASSVDPGLGPDTQYF.

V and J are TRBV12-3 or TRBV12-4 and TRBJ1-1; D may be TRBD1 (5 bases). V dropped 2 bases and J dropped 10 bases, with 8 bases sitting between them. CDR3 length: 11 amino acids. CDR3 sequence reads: CASSLRGSAFF. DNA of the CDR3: TGTGCCAGCAGTTTAAGGGGATCAGCTTTCTTT.

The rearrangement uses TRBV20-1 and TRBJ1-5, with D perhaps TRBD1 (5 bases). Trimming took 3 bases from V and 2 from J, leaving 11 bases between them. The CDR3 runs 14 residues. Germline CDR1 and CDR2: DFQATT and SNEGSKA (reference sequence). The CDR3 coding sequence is TGCAGTGCTAGTCGGGGGAACGGCAATCAGCCCCAGCATTTT. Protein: CSASRGNGNQPQHF.

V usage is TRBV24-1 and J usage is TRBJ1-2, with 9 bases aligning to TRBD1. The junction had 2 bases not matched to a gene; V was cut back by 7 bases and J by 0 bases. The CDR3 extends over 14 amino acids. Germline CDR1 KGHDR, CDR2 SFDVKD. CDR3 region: CATSWTGANYGYTF. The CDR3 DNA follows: TGTGCCACCAGCTGGACAGGGGCTAACTATGGCTACACCTTC.

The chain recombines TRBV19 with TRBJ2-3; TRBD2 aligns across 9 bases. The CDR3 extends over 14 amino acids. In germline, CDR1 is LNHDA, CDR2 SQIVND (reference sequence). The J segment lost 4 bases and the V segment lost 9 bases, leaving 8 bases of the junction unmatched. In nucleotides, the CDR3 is TGTGCCAGCAGGGTGAGCGGGGGGTCAGATACGCAGTATTTT. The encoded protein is CASRVSGGSDTQYF.